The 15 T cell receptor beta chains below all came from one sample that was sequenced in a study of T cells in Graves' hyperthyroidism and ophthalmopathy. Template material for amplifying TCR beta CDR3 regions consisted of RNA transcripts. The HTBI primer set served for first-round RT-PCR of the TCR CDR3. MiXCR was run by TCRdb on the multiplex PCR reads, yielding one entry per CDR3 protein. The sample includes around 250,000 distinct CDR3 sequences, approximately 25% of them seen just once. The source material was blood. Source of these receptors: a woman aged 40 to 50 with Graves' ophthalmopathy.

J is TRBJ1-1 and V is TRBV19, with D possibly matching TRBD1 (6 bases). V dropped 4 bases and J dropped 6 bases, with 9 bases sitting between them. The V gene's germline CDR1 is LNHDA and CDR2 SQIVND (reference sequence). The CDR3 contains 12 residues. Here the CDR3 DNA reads TGTGCCAGTAGTACGACAGGTTCTGAAGCTTTCTTT. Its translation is CASSTTGSEAFF.

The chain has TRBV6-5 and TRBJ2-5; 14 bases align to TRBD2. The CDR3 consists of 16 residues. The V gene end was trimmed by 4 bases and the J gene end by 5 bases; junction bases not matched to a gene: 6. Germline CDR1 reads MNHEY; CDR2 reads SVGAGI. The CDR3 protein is CASSSAGTSGGETQYF. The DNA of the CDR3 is TGTGCCAGCAGTTCCGCCGGGACTAGCGGGGGTGAGACCCAGTACTTC.

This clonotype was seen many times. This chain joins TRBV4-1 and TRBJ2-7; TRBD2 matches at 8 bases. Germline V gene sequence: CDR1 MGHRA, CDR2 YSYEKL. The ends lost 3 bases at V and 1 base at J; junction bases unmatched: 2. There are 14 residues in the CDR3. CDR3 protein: CASSHGGESYEQYF. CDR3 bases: TGCGCCAGCAGCCACGGGGGGGAATCCTACGAGCAGTACTTC.

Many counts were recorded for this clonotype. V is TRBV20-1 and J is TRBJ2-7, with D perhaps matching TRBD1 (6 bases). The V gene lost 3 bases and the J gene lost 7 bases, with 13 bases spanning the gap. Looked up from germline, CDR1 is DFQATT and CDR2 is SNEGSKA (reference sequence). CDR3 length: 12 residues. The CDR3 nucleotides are TGCAGTGCTAGGGGGGCAGGGGAGGAGCAGTACTTC. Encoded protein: CSARGAGEEQYF.

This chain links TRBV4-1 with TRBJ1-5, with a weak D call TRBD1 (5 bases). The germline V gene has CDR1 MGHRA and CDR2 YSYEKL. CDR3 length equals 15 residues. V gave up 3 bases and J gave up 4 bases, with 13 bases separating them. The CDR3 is CASSQHGTANQPQHF. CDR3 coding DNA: TGCGCCAGCAGCCAGCACGGGACGGCAAATCAGCCCCAGCATTTT.

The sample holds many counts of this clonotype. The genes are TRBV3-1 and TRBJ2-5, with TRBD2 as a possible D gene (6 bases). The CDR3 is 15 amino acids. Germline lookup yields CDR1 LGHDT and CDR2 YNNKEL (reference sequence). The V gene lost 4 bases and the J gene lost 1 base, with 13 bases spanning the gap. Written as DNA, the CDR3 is TGTGCCAGCAGCCCAGCTAGGGGACTCCAAGAGACCCAGTACTTC. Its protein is CASSPARGLQETQYF.

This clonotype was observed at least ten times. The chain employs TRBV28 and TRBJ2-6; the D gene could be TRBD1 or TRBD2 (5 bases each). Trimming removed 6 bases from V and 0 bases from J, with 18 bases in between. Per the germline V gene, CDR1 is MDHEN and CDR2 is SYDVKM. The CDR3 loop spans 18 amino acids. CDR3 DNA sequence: TGTGCCAGCAGCCCTAGGGACGTTATGATCTCTGGGGCCAACGTCCTGACTTTC. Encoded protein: CASSPRDVMISGANVLTF.

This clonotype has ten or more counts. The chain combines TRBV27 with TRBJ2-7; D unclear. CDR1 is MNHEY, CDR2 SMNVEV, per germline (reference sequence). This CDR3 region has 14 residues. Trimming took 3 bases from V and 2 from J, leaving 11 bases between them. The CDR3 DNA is TGTGCCAGCAGTTTCCAAGGCCCGGCCTACGAGCAGTACTTC. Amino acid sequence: CASSFQGPAYEQYF.

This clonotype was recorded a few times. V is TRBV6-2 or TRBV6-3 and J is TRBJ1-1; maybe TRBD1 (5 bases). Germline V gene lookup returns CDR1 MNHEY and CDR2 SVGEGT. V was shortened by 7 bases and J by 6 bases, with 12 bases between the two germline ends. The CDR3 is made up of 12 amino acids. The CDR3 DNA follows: TGTGCCAGCAATCACCAGGGCCCTGAAGCTTTCTTT. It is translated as CASNHQGPEAFF.

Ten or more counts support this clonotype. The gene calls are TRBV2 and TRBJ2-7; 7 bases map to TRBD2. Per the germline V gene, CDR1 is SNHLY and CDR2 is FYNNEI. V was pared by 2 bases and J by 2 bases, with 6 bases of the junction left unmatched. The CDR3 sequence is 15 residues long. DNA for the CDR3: TGTGCCAGCAGTGAAAGTAGCGGGCCCACCTACGAGCAGTACTTC. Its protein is CASSESSGPTYEQYF.

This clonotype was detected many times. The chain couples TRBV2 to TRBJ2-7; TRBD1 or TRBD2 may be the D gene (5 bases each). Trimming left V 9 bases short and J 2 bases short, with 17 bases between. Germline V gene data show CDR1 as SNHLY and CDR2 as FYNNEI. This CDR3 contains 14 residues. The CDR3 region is CASHAGTVTYEQYF. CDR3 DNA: TGTGCCAGTCATGCCGGGACGGTTACCTACGAGCAGTACTTC.

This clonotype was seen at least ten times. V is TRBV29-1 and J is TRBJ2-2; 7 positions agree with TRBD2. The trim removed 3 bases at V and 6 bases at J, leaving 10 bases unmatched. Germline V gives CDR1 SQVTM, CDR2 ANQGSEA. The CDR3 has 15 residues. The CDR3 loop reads CSVEERAGVAGELFF. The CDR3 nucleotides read TGCAGCGTTGAGGAGCGGGCGGGAGTAGCCGGGGAGCTGTTTTTT.

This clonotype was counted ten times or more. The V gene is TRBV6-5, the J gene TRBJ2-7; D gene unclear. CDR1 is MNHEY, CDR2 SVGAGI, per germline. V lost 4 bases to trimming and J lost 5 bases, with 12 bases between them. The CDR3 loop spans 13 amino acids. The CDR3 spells CASSSNAGHEQYF. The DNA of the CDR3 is TGTGCCAGCAGTTCCAACGCTGGCCACGAGCAGTACTTC.

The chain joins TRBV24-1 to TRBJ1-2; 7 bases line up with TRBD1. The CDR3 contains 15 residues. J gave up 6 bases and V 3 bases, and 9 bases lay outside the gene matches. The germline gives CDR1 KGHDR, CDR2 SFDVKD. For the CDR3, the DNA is TGTGCCACCAGTGATCCGGGACAGCCAACGGATGGCTACACCTTC. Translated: CATSDPGQPTDGYTF.

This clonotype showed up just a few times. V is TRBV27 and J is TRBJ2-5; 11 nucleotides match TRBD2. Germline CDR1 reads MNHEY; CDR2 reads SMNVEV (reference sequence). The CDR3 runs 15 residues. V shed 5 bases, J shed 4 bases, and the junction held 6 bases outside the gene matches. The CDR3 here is CASSALTSGRETQYF. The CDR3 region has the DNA TGTGCCAGCAGTGCTTTAACTAGCGGGAGAGAGACCCAGTACTTC.